A single sample gave rise to the 2 T cell receptor beta chains below, sequenced in a study of blood T cell repertoires in COVID-19. The data were produced by immunoSEQ multiplex PCR, yet TCRdb's version contains in-frame clones alone and is incomplete. The table lists 75,000 to 100,000 clones, about 83% of them singletons. Input material: peripheral blood. The receptors derive from a human donor in a cohort sampled during active COVID-19.

This clone was seen just once. The V and J genes are TRBV9 and TRBJ2-4, with a weak D call TRBD1 (7 bases). Looked up from germline, CDR1 is SGDLS and CDR2 is YYNGEE. The CDR3 length is 16 residues. Trimming stripped 0 bases from V and 1 base from J, with 11 bases between. Here the CDR3 DNA reads TGTGCCAGCAGCGTAGATGCAGGGGGGGCCAAAAACATTCAGTACTTC. It specifies CASSVDAGGAKNIQYF.

The CDR3 DNA sequence: TGTGCCAGCAGCTTGGGACAGGGGGGGATTGCTTTCTTT. Translation: CASSLGQGGIAFF. The J gene is TRBJ1-1, the V gene TRBV7-9; 11 bases are a match to TRBD1. The CDR3 totals 13 residues. CDR1 and CDR2 from the germline V gene are SEHNR and FQNEAQ (reference sequence). Trimming cost V 3 bases and J 11 bases; bases outside gene matches: 5.